Below are 16 T cell receptor beta chains sequenced from a single sample in a study of blood T cell repertoires in COVID-19. Sequencing used immunoSEQ multiplex PCR; TCRdb keeps in-frame clones, though not all of them. The repertoire consists of approximately 210,000 clones, with around 82% occurring once and the leading ten covering roughly 2.6%. The material sequenced was peripheral blood. The receptors derive from a woman aged 40 to 50 with active or convalescent COVID-19.

This rearrangement joins TRBV27 to TRBJ2-6; 11 bases map to TRBD2. The CDR3 has 20 amino acids. The J segment lost 0 bases and the V segment lost 3 bases, leaving 10 bases of the junction unmatched. CDR1 is MNHEY, CDR2 SMNVEV, per germline (reference sequence). The CDR3 nucleotides are TGTGCCAGCAGTTTTGAGCCTAGCGGGGGGCATTACTCTGGGGCCAACGTCCTGACTTTC. Its translation is CASSFEPSGGHYSGANVLTF. The variable domain in full, with the rest retrieved from reference TRBV27 and TRBJ2-6, is EAQVTQNPRYLITVTGKKLTVTCSQNMNHEYMSWYRQDPGLGLRQIYYSMNVEVTDKGDVPEGYKVSRKEKRNFPLILESPSPNQTSLYFCASSFEPSGGHYSGANVLTFGAGSRLTVL.

This rearrangement joins TRBV29-1 to TRBJ1-1; D is possibly TRBD1 (5 bases). V lost 7 bases, J lost 6 bases, and 15 bases lay in between. CDR3 size: 12 residues. From germline, CDR1 is SQVTM and CDR2 ANQGSEA. The CDR3, as DNA: TGCAGCGGCGGGACGGAGGGCGCTGAAGCTTTCTTT. Residues: CSGGTEGAEAFF.

The chain couples TRBV7-2 to TRBJ2-7, with 7 bases identical to TRBD1. V lost 3 bases, J lost 3 bases, and 5 bases stayed unmatched. Germline values: CDR1 SGHTA, CDR2 FQGNSA. CDR3 length equals 14 residues. The CDR3 bases are TGTGCCAGCAGCTTCGACAGGGAGAACTACGAGCAGTACTTC. It is translated as CASSFDRENYEQYF.

The rearrangement links TRBV19 to TRBJ2-1; TRBD1 agrees at 7 bases. The CDR3 has 16 amino acids. Germline CDR1 is LNHDA and CDR2 is SQIVND (reference sequence). V shed 2 bases, J shed 6 bases, and the junction held 10 bases outside the gene matches. The CDR3 DNA follows: TGTGCCAGTAGTATAAGATCGGCAGGGGGTACCAATGAGCAGTTCTTC. This gives the protein CASSIRSAGGTNEQFF.

In this sample, this clone turned up a few times. The V call is TRBV7-3, the J call TRBJ1-1, with 8 bases aligning to TRBD1. Germline V CDR1 and CDR2: SGHTA, FQGTGA. Trimming cost V 5 bases and J 5 bases; bases outside gene matches: 10. This CDR3 comprises 15 residues. The CDR3 DNA follows: TGTGCCAGCAGCCTAGAGCCACAGGGGGAAACTGAAGCTTTCTTT. Translated: CASSLEPQGETEAFF.

The chain uses TRBV18 and TRBJ1-2; perhaps TRBD1 as D (6 bases). CDR3 length equals 14 residues. Germline-derived CDR1 and CDR2 are KGHSH and LQKENI. V lost 3 bases, J lost 5 bases, and 13 bases lay in between. For the CDR3, the DNA is TGTGCCAGCTCACCGCCCAGGGGTTCTTATGGCTACACCTTC. This codes for CASSPPRGSYGYTF.

The genes are TRBV7-8 and TRBJ1-5, with TRBD1 as a possible D gene (5 bases). Germline loops: CDR1 SGHVS, CDR2 FQNEAQ. The germline V and J ends were trimmed by 1 base and 3 bases, with 16 bases remaining between them. The CDR3 has 17 amino acids. The DNA for the CDR3 is TGTGCCAGCAGCTTAGTTGCAGGGATGACGATCAATCAGCCCCAGCATTTT. Its protein is CASSLVAGMTINQPQHF.

This rearrangement joins TRBV7-9 to TRBJ1-1; no reliable D call. The V gene lost 1 base and the J gene lost 10 bases, with 13 bases spanning the gap. CDR3 length: 13 amino acids. Per germline, CDR1 SEHNR and CDR2 FQNEAQ (reference sequence). The CDR3 DNA is TGTGCCAGCAGCTTAGATTCGGTCGCGGGAGCTTTCTTT. Translated: CASSLDSVAGAFF.

The chain links TRBV6-5 to TRBJ2-6, with D possibly matching TRBD2 (6 bases). Trimming cost V 1 base and J 1 base, with 8 bases left between them. Germline CDR1 reads MNHEY; CDR2 reads SVGAGI. The CDR3 sequence is 16 residues long. The CDR3 region is CASSYLRGSGANVLTF. The CDR3 DNA follows: TGTGCCAGCAGTTACTTACGGGGGTCTGGGGCCAACGTCCTGACTTTC.

The chain links TRBV19 to TRBJ2-2; 12 bases align to TRBD1. CDR3 size: 16 residues. V gave up 5 bases and J gave up 7 bases; unmatched junction bases: 8. The germline V gene encodes CDR1 LNHDA and CDR2 SQIVND (reference sequence). Here the CDR3 reads CASSVLGQGASGELFF. The DNA of the CDR3 is TGTGCCAGTAGTGTCCTGGGACAGGGGGCTAGCGGGGAGCTGTTTTTT.

This chain connects TRBV19 to TRBJ1-2, with D uncertain. This CDR3 contains 13 residues. Trimming left V 3 bases short and J 4 bases short, with 9 bases between. CDR1 and CDR2 from the germline V gene are LNHDA and SQIVND (reference sequence). This chain's CDR3 is CASSISGSYGYTF. As DNA, the CDR3 is TGTGCCAGTAGTATCTCGGGTTCCTATGGCTACACCTTC.

This chain joins TRBV11-1 and TRBJ2-7, with D possibly matching TRBD1 (6 bases). Germline V gives CDR1 SGHAT, CDR2 FQDESV (reference sequence). The V end lost 8 bases, the J end lost 7 bases, and 21 bases lay between the germline ends. The length of the CDR3 is 14 residues. The CDR3 spells CASAVTGTSEEQYF. CDR3 nucleotides: TGTGCCAGCGCGGTTACAGGGACATCTGAAGAGCAGTACTTC.

This clone appeared a single time. The chain joins TRBV24-1 to TRBJ2-7, with D unclear. Germline V gene data show CDR1 as KGHDR and CDR2 as SFDVKD. The CDR3 sequence is 9 residues long. Trimming removed 8 bases from V and 7 bases from J, with 5 bases in between. DNA of the CDR3: TGTGCCACCATAATTGAGCAGTACTTC. Its translation: CATIIEQYF.

The chain is built from TRBV9 and TRBJ1-3; no definite D call. Germline CDR1 SGDLS, CDR2 YYNGEE. V was clipped by 6 bases and J by 0 bases, with 10 bases between them. The CDR3 extends over 14 amino acids. CDR3 in amino acids: CASTAAVSGNTIYF. CDR3 bases: TGTGCCAGCACGGCGGCAGTCTCTGGAAACACCATATATTTT.

The chain employs TRBV4-1 and TRBJ1-2; 12 nucleotides align to TRBD1. The CDR3 runs to 14 residues. V lost 8 bases to trimming and J lost 5 bases; unmatched junction nucleotides: 6. Germline V gene lookup returns CDR1 MGHRA and CDR2 YSYEKL. The CDR3 loop is CASWGQGAQYGYTF. CDR3 coding DNA: TGCGCCAGCTGGGGACAGGGGGCACAGTATGGCTACACCTTC.

This clone was seen more than once but under ten times. The chain is built from TRBV6-5 and TRBJ2-1; maybe TRBD2 (6 bases). V was cut by 6 bases and J by 9 bases, with 12 bases left in between. The CDR3 extends over 12 amino acids. Germline V lookup: CDR1 MNHEY, CDR2 SVGAGI. CDR3 nucleotide sequence: TGTGCCAGCAGGTCACTAGCAGGTGAGCAGTTCTTC. This sequence encodes CASRSLAGEQFF.